The T cell receptor (beta chain) described here comes from a study of cytotoxic CD8 clonotypes in ibrutinib-treated CLL. Study background: Response sampling occurred after a median around 12 months of treatment (range 6 to 36).

TCRdb's table, derived via immunoSEQ multiplex PCR, lists solely in-frame clones and lacks some. The repertoire holds 150,000 to 200,000 clones, with around nine tenths as singletons. Trimming shortened V by 0 bases and J by 1 base, and 13 bases separated the two germline ends. Looked up from germline, CDR1 is LGHNA and CDR2 is YNFKEQ. The CDR3 loop spans 17 amino acids. The input for sequencing was PBMCs, taken at disease progression, from a patient treated with ibrutinib. The chain employs TRBV4-2 and TRBJ2-1, with unresolved D. The clonotype originates from a human donor with chronic lymphocytic leukemia. For the CDR3, the DNA is TGTGCCAGCAGCCAAGAAATAGTTTCCTTGTCCTACAATGAGCAGTTCTTC. It specifies CASSQEIVSLSYNEQFF.